This paragraph covers one T cell receptor (beta chain) sequence. Antigen specificity is unknown. The data stem from a study of cytotoxic CD8 clonotypes in ibrutinib-treated CLL. Targeted sequencing depth ranged from 1 in 200,000 to 1 in 1 million T cells. Assay: immunoSEQ multiplex PCR; the TCRdb copy retains only in-frame clones and omits some. The repertoire holds approximately 140,000 clones, 70% to 80% seen once, with under 35% in the top ten. Study results and limitations: Age-matched healthy donor levels were exceeded by baseline clonality, which tracked circulating CD8+ T-cell counts. Shared public clonotypes were rare, and on treatment they either got smaller or stayed the same. The study found clonality rose at ibrutinib response, then fell toward baseline at progression.

V gave up 2 bases and J gave up 5 bases, with 9 bases separating them. This CDR3 comprises 14 residues. Germline values: CDR1 MGHRA, CDR2 YSYEKL. The sequenced sample was PBMCs, obtained after 12 months of ibrutinib treatment. V gene TRBV4-1 combines with J gene TRBJ1-4; no definite D call. The TCR sequence derives from a human donor with chronic lymphocytic leukemia. The CDR3 region is CASSQNPANEKLFF. CDR3 DNA: TGCGCCAGCAGCCAAAACCCAGCAAATGAAAAACTGTTTTTT.